The source of this T cell receptor beta chain is a study of CD8 T cells in Susac syndrome. Whole-study results and caveats: The authors acknowledged that their TCR sequencing and HLA analysis involved a relatively small number of individuals.

CDR3 length: 14 amino acids. The germline V and J ends were trimmed by 8 bases and 4 bases, with 17 bases remaining between them. CD8+ and CD4+ T cells were negatively isolated; TEMRA cells were FACS-enriched. RNA amounts of about 0.5 to 1 ug underwent reverse transcription with random hexamers. TCRdb reanalysed the immunoSEQ multiplex PCR reads using MiXCR and keeps one entry per CDR3 protein. The table has about 130,000 distinct CDR3 sequences, around 75% seen once. Comments on this clonotype: Its antigen is not identified.

This sequence joins TRBV12-3 or TRBV12-4 and TRBJ1-1; D possibly corresponds to TRBD1 (5 bases). The sample was CD8+ T cells from PBMCs. The sequence was obtained from a human donor with multiple sclerosis. The chain's CDR3 is CASSYAPRGTEAFF. The DNA for the CDR3 is TGTGCCAGCTCTTACGCCCCGAGGGGCACTGAAGCTTTCTTT.